Following are 2 T cell receptor beta chains from one sample sequenced in a study of blood T cell repertoires in COVID-19. Profiling relied on immunoSEQ multiplex PCR, and the TCRdb table lists in-frame clones only, not all of them. This table holds 110,000 to 150,000 clones, about nine tenths found once. Sequences were obtained from PBMCs or T cells enriched from blood (not recorded which). The receptors originated from a man aged 45-60 years who had recovered from COVID-19.

The genes are TRBV18 and TRBJ2-6; maybe TRBD2 (5 bases). Between the trimmed V and J ends, which lost 3 bases and 2 bases, there was a span of 5 bases. The CDR3 sequence is 14 residues long. In germline, CDR1 is KGHSH, CDR2 LQKENI. CDR3: CASSPRAGANVLTF. Written as DNA, the CDR3 is TGTGCCAGCTCACCGAGGGCTGGGGCCAACGTCCTGACTTTC.

The chain recombines TRBV7-2 with TRBJ2-7, with 7 bases fitting TRBD1. J was trimmed by 3 bases and V by 5 bases; bases with no gene match: 1. CDR1 and CDR2 from the germline V gene are SGHTA and FQGNSA. This CDR3 contains 12 residues. The CDR3 reads CASSRQGYEQYF. The CDR3 DNA follows: TGTGCCAGCAGCCGACAGGGCTACGAGCAGTACTTC.